This is a list of T cell receptor beta chains from one sample in a study of CD8 T cells in ankylosing spondylitis. TCRdb re-analysed the 5' RACE reads in MiXCR, keeping a single row per CDR3 protein. The table lists 450,000 to 550,000 distinct CDR3 sequences, roughly 5% of them singletons. Sequenced input: blood, either unsorted or a sorted T cell fraction (not recorded which). The receptors were gathered from a male donor with ankylosing spondylitis. CDR3s include the opening cysteine and the closing phenylalanine or tryptophan. Each record gives: clone size, V gene, D gene, J gene, CDR3 protein, CDR3 DNA. A D gene is named only where the DNA matches it firmly. Clone size is not always given. Where it is, it says once, few, many or a class for expanded clones.

>many|TRBV11-1|-|TRBJ2-3
CASSRGGFSRYLDTQYF
TGTGCCAGCAGCAGGGGAGGCTTCTCGCGCTATCTAGATACGCAGTATTTT
>many|TRBV5-1|-|TRBJ2-3
CASSYGGVGDTQYF
TGCGCCAGCAGCTACGGGGGAGTAGGGGATACGCAGTATTTT
>many|TRBV29-1|TRBD1|TRBJ2-3
CSVTKPGQGVNTQYF
TGCAGCGTGACTAAACCGGGACAGGGGGTTAATACGCAGTATTTT
>many|TRBV4-1|TRBD2|TRBJ2-7
CASSRRNVAGDSYEQYF
TGCGCCAGCAGCCGAAGGAACGTAGCGGGGGACTCCTACGAGCAGTACTTC
>few|TRBV18|-|TRBJ1-1
CASSKGGMNTEAFF
TGTGCCAGCTCGAAGGGGGGGATGAACACTGAAGCTTTCTTT
>many|TRBV7-9|-|TRBJ2-2
CASSLELFF
TGTGCCAGCAGCTTGGAGCTGTTTTTT
>many|TRBV7-8|TRBD2|TRBJ2-1
CASSFGLAGGPISYNEQFF
TGTGCCAGCAGCTTCGGACTAGCGGGAGGGCCCATCTCCTACAATGAGCAGTTCTTC
>many|TRBV6-5|-|TRBJ2-1
CASSYSGGYNEQFF
TGTGCCAGCAGTTACTCTGGCGGGTACAATGAGCAGTTCTTC
>many|TRBV9|-|TRBJ1-2
CASSPGTNYGYTF
TGTGCCAGCAGCCCGGGAACCAACTATGGCTACACCTTC
>many|TRBV27|-|TRBJ2-1
CASSPPTANNEQFF
TGTGCCAGCAGTCCACCGACAGCGAACAATGAGCAGTTCTTC
>many|TRBV28|-|TRBJ2-7
CASSLYASGATYEQYF
TGTGCCAGCAGCCTATACGCCTCGGGGGCCACCTACGAGCAGTACTTC
>-|TRBV20-1|-|TRBJ2-5
CSARDPRGSTETQYF
TGCAGTGCTAGAGATCCCCGGGGGTCAACCGAGACCCAGTACTTC
>many|TRBV7-9|-|TRBJ1-2
CASSLRGAATDGYTF
TGTGCCAGCAGCTTGCGGGGGGCAGCAACAGATGGCTACACCTTC
>many|TRBV11-2|-|TRBJ1-2
CASSLGSVYGYTF
TGTGCCAGCAGCTTAGGTTCCGTCTATGGCTACACCTTC
>many|TRBV3-1|-|TRBJ2-7
CASSQGALLVYEQYF
TGTGCCAGCAGCCAAGGGGCCCTTCTCGTCTACGAGCAGTACTTC
>many|TRBV10-3|TRBD1|TRBJ2-1
CAVRLQGARHNEQFF
TGTGCCGTCCGGCTACAGGGGGCTAGACACAATGAGCAGTTCTTC
>many|TRBV6-1|-|TRBJ1-1
CASRAGLQNLEAFF
TGTGCCAGCAGGGCTGGACTCCAGAACCTTGAAGCTTTCTTT
>few|TRBV12-3/TRBV12-4|TRBD2|TRBJ2-3
CASSPLAGGQNTQYF
TGTGCCAGCAGCCCACTAGCGGGAGGGCAAAATACGCAGTATTTT
>many|TRBV9|-|TRBJ1-2
CASSGGGLYGYTF
TGTGCCAGCAGCGGCGGCGGACTCTATGGCTACACCTTC
>many|TRBV9|TRBD2|TRBJ2-3
CASSARLTSGGRGTQYF
TGTGCCAGCAGCGCCCGACTGACTAGCGGGGGTCGAGGGACGCAGTATTTT
>many|TRBV10-3|-|TRBJ1-5
CATGRDGSNQPQHF
TGTGCCACGGGACGGGATGGGAGCAATCAGCCCCAGCATTTT
>many|TRBV28|-|TRBJ2-7
CASSSPGQGGYEQYF
TGTGCCAGCAGTTCCCCGGGCCAAGGGGGCTACGAGCAGTACTTC
>few|TRBV7-2|TRBD1|TRBJ2-5
CASSLKDRATAETQYF
TGTGCCAGCAGCTTGAAGGACAGGGCAACAGCAGAGACCCAGTACTTC
>many|TRBV6-2/TRBV6-3|TRBD1|TRBJ2-7
CASRRTGMSYEQYF
TGTGCCAGCAGACGGACAGGGATGTCCTACGAGCAGTACTTC
>-|TRBV5-6|-|TRBJ2-5
CASSFGWGLETQYF
TGTGCCAGCAGCTTTGGATGGGGGCTCGAGACCCAGTACTTC
>many|TRBV20-1|-|TRBJ1-2
CSARERRDLRGYTF
TGCAGTGCTAGAGAGAGAAGAGACCTCCGGGGCTACACCTTC
>many|TRBV11-2|TRBD2|TRBJ2-7
CASSLGSAGVFIYEQYF
TGTGCCAGCAGCTTAGGAAGTGCGGGAGTGTTCATCTACGAGCAGTACTTC
>many|TRBV6-2/TRBV6-3|TRBD2|TRBJ2-1
CASSYRTSGAYNEQFF
TGTGCCAGCAGTTACAGGACTAGCGGGGCCTACAATGAGCAGTTCTTC
>-|TRBV6-2/TRBV6-3|-|TRBJ1-2
CASSLNDNNGYTF
TGTGCCAGCAGTTTGAATGACAACAATGGCTACACCTTC
>-|TRBV11-3|-|TRBJ1-5
CASSLASWGCQPQHF
TGTGCCAGCAGCTTAGCGTCTTGGGGATGCCAGCCCCAGCATTTT
>many|TRBV12-3/TRBV12-4|-|TRBJ2-1
CASSFRESSYNEQFF
TGTGCCAGCAGTTTCCGGGAAAGCTCCTACAATGAGCAGTTCTTC
>many|TRBV27|TRBD1|TRBJ2-3
CASSHRGPPDTQYF
TGTGCCAGCAGTCACAGGGGCCCTCCTGATACGCAGTATTTT
>many|TRBV29-1|TRBD1|TRBJ2-2
CSGTPGTGDTGELFF
TGCAGCGGCACACCCGGGACAGGGGACACCGGGGAGCTGTTTTTT
>few|TRBV29-1|-|TRBJ1-1
CSAAMRSTEAFF
TGCAGCGCCGCAATGAGGAGCACTGAAGCTTTCTTT
>few|TRBV29-1|-|TRBJ2-1
CSVEQPRQDSYNEQFF
TGCAGCGTTGAACAACCGAGACAGGACTCCTACAATGAGCAGTTCTTC
>many|TRBV27|TRBD1|TRBJ1-2
CASSLMTGGARGYTF
TGTGCCAGCAGTTTAATGACAGGGGGAGCGAGGGGCTACACCTTC
>few|TRBV6-1|TRBD1|TRBJ1-4
CASSRPGQKREKLFF
TGTGCCAGCAGCCGCCCGGGACAGAAAAGGGAAAAACTGTTTTTT
>many|TRBV7-9|-|TRBJ1-2
CASSGLSYGYTF
TGTGCCAGCAGTGGGCTGAGCTATGGCTACACCTTC
>many|TRBV27|TRBD1|TRBJ1-2
CASSPTDRVVGYTF
TGTGCCAGCAGTCCCACCGACAGGGTAGTTGGCTACACCTTC
>-|TRBV18|-|TRBJ2-3
CASSPIGDTDTQYF
TGTGCCAGCTCACCGATAGGGGACACAGATACGCAGTATTTT
>many|TRBV7-2|TRBD2|TRBJ2-1
CASSPRGGPFYEQFF
TGTGCCAGCAGCCCCCGCGGGGGGCCATTTTATGAGCAGTTCTTC